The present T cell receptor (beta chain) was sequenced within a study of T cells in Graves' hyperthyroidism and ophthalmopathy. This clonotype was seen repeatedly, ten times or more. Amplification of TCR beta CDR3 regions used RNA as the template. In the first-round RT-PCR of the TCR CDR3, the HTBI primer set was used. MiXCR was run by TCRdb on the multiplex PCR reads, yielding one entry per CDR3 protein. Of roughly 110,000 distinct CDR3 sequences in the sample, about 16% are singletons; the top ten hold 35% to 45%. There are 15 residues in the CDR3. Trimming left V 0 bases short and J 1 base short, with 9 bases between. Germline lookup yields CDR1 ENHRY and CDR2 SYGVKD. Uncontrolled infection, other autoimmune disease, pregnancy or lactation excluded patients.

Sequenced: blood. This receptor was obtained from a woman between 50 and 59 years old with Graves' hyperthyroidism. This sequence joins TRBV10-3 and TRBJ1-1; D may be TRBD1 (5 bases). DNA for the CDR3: TGTGCCATCAGTGAGTCTATCCAGGGGAACACTGAAGCTTTCTTT. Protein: CAISESIQGNTEAFF.